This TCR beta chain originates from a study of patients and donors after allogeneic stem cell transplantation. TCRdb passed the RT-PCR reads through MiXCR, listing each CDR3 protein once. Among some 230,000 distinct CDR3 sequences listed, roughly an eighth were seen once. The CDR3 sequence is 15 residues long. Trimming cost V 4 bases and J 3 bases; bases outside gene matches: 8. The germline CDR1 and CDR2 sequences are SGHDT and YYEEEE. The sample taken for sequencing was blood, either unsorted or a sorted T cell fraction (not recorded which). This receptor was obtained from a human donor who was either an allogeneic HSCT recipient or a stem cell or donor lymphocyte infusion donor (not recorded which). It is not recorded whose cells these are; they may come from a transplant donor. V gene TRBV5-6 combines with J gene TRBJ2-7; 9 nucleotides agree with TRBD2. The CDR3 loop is CASSMTSGGGYEQYF. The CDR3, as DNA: TGTGCCAGCAGCATGACTAGCGGAGGGGGCTACGAGCAGTACTTC.